This T cell receptor beta chain was identified in a study of T cells in Graves' hyperthyroidism and ophthalmopathy. Study-level results: Among clonotypes expanded in thyroid above 0.001, most were also found in blood.

Patients were aged 18 to 65, had disease duration under 2 months, and had newly diagnosed hyperthyroidism. Any patient presenting with uncontrolled infection, other autoimmune disease, pregnancy or lactation was left out. The PBMCs had their origin in 10 ml of fresh peripheral blood. This clonotype was counted between two and nine times. Its target is not known. From RNA transcripts, TCR beta CDR3 regions were amplified. TCR CDR3 regions were first amplified by RT-PCR with HTBI primers. In TCRdb, the multiplex PCR reads were re-called with MiXCR into one record per CDR3 protein. The data show under 750,000 distinct CDR3 sequences, with 18% seen just once and 16% held by the top ten. The sequenced sample consisted of blood. This clonotype originated in a woman aged 45-59 years with Graves' hyperthyroidism that later progressed to Graves' ophthalmopathy.

The CDR3, as DNA: TGTGCCACCAGCAACAGGGTGGGCCGTGAAAAACTGTTTTTT. It is translated as CATSNRVGREKLFF. The chain couples TRBV15 to TRBJ1-4; the D gene is possibly TRBD1 (6 bases). Between the trimmed V and J ends, which lost 4 bases and 7 bases, there was a span of 13 bases. Germline V gene data show CDR1 as LNHNV and CDR2 as YYDKDF (reference sequence). The CDR3 extends over 14 amino acids.